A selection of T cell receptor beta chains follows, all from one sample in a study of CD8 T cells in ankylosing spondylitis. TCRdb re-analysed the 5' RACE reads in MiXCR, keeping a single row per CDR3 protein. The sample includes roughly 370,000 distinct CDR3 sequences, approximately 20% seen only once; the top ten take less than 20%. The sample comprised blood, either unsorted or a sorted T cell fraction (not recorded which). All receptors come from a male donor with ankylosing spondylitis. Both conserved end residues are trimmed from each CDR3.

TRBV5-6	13	ASSSTGQAKQPQH
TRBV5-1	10	ASSPAQGRSF
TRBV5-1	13	ASSVTSGSPDTQY
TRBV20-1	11	SASGSSSYEQY
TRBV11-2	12	ASSLAAVPGGAF
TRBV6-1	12	ARSIQGGTDTQY
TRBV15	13	ATSRDRGLVDTQY
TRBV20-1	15	SAKLWVAGGNTGELF
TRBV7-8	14	ASSLMPAGGLETQY
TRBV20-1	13	SAKKVGQGYTEAF
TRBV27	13	ASSLRGQYTGELF
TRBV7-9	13	ASTRGAGGSSEQY
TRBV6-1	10	ASSRLNNEQF
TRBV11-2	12	ASSSIWGHAEQY
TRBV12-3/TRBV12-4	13	ASSLPGVVTGELF
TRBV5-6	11	ASSLPIGDTQY
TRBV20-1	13	SARPGRGRGNEQF
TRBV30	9	AWSVRYEQY
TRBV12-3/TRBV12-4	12	ASEIRDRVGEQF
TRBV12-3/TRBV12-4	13	ASRKPGTANTEAF
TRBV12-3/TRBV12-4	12	ASTLLPLNYGYT
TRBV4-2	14	ASSFRLAGSPTEQY
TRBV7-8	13	ASSANRGYTGELF
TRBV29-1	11	SVVSQGSDTQY
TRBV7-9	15	ASSQPPGQGKNTEAF
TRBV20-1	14	SASSGTGGLGETQY
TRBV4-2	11	ASSQDRAGRAF
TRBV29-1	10	SVEDPGHEQF
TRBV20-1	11	SADRSSYNEQF
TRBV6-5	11	ASSYFMSARAF
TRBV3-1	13	ASRLAGFDTDTQY
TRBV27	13	ASSTPGQGRYEQY
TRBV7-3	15	ASSLTGDGSIIGEQY
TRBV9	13	ASSPRLAPHNEQF
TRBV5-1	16	ASSLAGRLAGGMETQY
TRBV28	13	ASSFSGRARYEQY
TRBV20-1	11	SARDRFGNEQF
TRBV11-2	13	ASSFRRTGANVLT
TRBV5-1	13	ASSSRDGPFTEAF
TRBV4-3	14	ASSQEWDSITYEQY
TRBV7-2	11	ASSFPITDTQY
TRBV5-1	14	ASSLSPGQGQDTQY
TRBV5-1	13	ASSQEQGAVTEAF
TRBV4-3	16	ASSVSSGLAGFQETQY